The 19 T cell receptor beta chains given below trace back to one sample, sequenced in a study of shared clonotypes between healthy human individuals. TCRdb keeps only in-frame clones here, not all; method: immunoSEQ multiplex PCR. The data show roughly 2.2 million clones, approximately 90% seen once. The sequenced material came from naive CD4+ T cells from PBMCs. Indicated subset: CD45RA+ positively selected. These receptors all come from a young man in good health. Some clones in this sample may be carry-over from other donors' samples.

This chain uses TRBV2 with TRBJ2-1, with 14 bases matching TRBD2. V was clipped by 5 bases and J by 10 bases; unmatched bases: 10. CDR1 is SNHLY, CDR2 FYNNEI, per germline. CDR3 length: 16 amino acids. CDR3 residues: CASSYQTSGRAGEQFF. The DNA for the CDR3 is TGTGCCAGCAGTTACCAGACTAGCGGGAGGGCCGGGGAGCAGTTCTTC.

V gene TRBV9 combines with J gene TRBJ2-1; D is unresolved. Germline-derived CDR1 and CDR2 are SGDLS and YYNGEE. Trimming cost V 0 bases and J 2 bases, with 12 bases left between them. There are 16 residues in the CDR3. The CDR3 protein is CASSVDPTPAYNEQFF. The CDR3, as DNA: TGTGCCAGCAGCGTAGACCCGACTCCGGCCTACAATGAGCAGTTCTTC.

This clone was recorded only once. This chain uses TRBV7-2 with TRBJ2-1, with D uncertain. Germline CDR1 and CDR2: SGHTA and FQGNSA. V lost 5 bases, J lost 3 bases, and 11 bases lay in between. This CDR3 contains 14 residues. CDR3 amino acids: CASSPRRVYNEQFF. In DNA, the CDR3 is TGTGCCAGCAGCCCCCGAAGGGTCTACAATGAGCAGTTCTTC.

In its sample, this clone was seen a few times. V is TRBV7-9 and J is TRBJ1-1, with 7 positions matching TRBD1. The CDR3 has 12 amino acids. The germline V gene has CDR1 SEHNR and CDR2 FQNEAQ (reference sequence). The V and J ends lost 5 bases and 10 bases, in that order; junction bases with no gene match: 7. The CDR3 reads CASSAGQKGAFF. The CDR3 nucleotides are TGTGCCAGCAGCGCGGGACAGAAGGGAGCTTTCTTT.

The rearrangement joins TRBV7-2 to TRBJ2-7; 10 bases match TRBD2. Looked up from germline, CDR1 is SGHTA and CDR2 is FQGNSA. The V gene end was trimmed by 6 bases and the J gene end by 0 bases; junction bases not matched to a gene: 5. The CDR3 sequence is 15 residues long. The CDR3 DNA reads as TGTGCCAGCAGTTACACTAGCGGGAACTCCTACGAGCAGTACTTC. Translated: CASSYTSGNSYEQYF. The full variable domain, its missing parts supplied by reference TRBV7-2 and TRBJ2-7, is GAGVSQSPSNKVTEKGKDVELRCDPISGHTALYWYRQSLGQGLEFLIYFQGNSAPDKSGLPSDRFSAERTGGSVSTLTIQRTQQEDSAVYLCASSYTSGNSYEQYFGPGTRLTVT.

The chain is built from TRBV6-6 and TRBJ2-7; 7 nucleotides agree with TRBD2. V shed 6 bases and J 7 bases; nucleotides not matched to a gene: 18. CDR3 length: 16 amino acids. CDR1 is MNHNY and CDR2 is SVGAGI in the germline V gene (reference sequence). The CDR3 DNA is TGTGCCAGCAGACCCACCGCGGGGGTGGGTGGAGAGGAGCAGTACTTC. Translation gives CASRPTAGVGGEEQYF.

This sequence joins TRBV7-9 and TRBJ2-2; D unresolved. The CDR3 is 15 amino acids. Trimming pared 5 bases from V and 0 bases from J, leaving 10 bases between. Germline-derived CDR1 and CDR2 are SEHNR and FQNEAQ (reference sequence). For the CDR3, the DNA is TGTGCCAGCAGCCCTTATTCCTCGAACACCGGGGAGCTGTTTTTT. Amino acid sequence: CASSPYSSNTGELFF.

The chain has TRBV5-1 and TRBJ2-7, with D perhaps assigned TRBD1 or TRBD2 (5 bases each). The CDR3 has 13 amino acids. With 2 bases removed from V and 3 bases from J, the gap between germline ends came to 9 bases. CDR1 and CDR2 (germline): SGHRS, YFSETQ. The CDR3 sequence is CASSFRDGYEQYF. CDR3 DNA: TGCGCCAGCAGCTTCCGGGACGGCTACGAGCAGTACTTC.

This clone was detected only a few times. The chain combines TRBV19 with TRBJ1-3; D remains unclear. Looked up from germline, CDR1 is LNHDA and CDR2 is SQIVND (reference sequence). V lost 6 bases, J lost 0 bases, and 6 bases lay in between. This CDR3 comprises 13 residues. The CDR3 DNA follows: TGTGCCAGTAGGTCCTACTCTGGAAACACCATATATTTT. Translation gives CASRSYSGNTIYF.

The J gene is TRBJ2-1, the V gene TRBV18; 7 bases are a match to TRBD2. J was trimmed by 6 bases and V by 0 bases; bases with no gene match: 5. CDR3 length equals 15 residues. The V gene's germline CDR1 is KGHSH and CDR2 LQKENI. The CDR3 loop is CASSPPTGGSNEQFF. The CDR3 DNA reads TGTGCCAGCTCACCACCGACGGGCGGGAGCAATGAGCAGTTCTTC.

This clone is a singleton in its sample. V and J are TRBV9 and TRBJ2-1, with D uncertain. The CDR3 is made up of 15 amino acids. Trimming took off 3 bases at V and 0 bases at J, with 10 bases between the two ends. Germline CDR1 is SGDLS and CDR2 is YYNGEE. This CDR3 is CASSAGLISYNEQFF. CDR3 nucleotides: TGTGCCAGCAGCGCCGGGTTGATCTCCTACAATGAGCAGTTCTTC.

CDR3 DNA sequence: TGTGCTAGAACGCGACCAGAGGGGTGGGACTATGGCTACACCTTC. Its protein is CARTRPEGWDYGYTF. The chain has TRBV2 and TRBJ1-2; D perhaps matches TRBD1 (5 bases). Looked up from germline, CDR1 is SNHLY and CDR2 is FYNNEI. The CDR3 runs to 15 residues. Drawing the rest from reference TRBV2 and TRBJ1-2, the complete variable domain is EPEVTQTPSHQVTQMGQEVILRCVPISNHLYFYWYRQILGQKVEFLVSFYNNEISEKSEIFDDQFSVERPDGSNFTLKIRSTKLEDSAMYFCARTRPEGWDYGYTFGSGTRLTVV.

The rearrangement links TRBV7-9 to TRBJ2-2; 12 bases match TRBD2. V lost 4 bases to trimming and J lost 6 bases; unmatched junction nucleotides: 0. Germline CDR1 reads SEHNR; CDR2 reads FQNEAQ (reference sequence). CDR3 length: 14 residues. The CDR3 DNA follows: TGTGCCAGCAGCTCTAGCGGGAGGGCCGGGGAGCTGTTTTTT. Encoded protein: CASSSSGRAGELFF.

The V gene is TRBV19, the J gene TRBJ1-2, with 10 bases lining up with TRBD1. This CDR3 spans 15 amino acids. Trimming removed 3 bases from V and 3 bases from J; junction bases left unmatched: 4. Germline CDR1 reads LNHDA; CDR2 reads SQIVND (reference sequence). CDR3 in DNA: TGTGCCAGTAGTATTCCGGGACAGGGGTACTATGGCTACACCTTC. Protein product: CASSIPGQGYYGYTF.

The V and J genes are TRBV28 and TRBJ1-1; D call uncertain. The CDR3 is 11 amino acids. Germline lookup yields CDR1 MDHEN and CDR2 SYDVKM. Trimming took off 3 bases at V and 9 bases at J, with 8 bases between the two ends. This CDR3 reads CASSFRGQAFF. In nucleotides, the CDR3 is TGTGCCAGCAGTTTTAGAGGGCAAGCTTTCTTT.

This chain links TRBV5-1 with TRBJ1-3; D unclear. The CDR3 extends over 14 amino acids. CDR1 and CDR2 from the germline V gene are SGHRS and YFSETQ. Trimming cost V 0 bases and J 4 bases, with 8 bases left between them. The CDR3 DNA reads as TGCGCCAGCAGCTTGGCCTTTGGAGGAAACACCATATATTTT. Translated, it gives CASSLAFGGNTIYF.

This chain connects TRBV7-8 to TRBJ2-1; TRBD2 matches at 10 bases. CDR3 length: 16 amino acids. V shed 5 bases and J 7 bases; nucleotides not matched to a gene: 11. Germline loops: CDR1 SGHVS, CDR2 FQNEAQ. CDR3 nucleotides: TGTGCCAGCAGCCCCCCCGGCCTAGCGGGAGTTAATGAGCAGTTCTTC. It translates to CASSPPGLAGVNEQFF.

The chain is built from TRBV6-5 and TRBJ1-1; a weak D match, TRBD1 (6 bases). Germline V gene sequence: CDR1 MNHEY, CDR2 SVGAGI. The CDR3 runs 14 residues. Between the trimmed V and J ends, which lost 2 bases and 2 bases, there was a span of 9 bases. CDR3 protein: CASSYGQHNTEAFF. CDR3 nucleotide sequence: TGTGCCAGCAGTTACGGACAGCATAACACTGAAGCTTTCTTT.

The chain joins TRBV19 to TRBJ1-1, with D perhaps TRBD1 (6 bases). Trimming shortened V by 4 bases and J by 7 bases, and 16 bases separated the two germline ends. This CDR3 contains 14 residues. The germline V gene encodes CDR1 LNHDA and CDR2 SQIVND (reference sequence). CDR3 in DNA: TGTGCCAGTAGTACGAACGACAGGAGGGTTGAAGCTTTCTTT. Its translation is CASSTNDRRVEAFF.